Presented here are 3 T cell receptor beta chains from one specimen sequenced in a study of post-analysis software for immune sequencing data. For these TCRs, the target antigens are not known. Researchers reported that TCR beta cDNA libraries carried unique molecular identifiers. TCRdb reanalysed the PCR reads using MiXCR and keeps one entry per CDR3 protein. The sample holds over 700,000 distinct CDR3 sequences, 30% seen once. Findings of the study overall: In patients, roughly five TRBV segments were more frequent than in controls, with TRBV5-6, TRBV5-1 and TRBV20-1 among them.

The material sequenced was blood. These receptor sequences come from a girl under 18 with multiple sclerosis.

The rearrangement uses TRBV10-3 and TRBJ1-1, with D unclear. The V and J ends lost 2 bases and 5 bases respectively, with 12 bases between them. The CDR3 covers 14 residues. Looked up from germline, CDR1 is ENHRY and CDR2 is SYGVKD. The chain's CDR3 is CAISEVQPRTEAFF. Here the CDR3 DNA reads TGTGCCATCAGTGAGGTACAGCCGCGGACTGAAGCTTTCTTT.

V usage is TRBV28 and J usage is TRBJ1-5; unclear D gene. This CDR3 spans 13 amino acids. The V gene lost 10 bases and the J gene lost 6 bases, with 16 bases spanning the gap. CDR1 and CDR2 from the germline V gene are MDHEN and SYDVKM. CDR3 in amino acids: CAIMTNAAQPQHF. The DNA of the CDR3 is TGTGCCATCATGACAAATGCGGCTCAGCCCCAGCATTTT.

Many counts were recorded for this clonotype. This chain connects TRBV6-5 to TRBJ2-5; TRBD2 matches 8 bases. V was clipped by 5 bases and J by 3 bases; unmatched bases: 11. Germline lookup yields CDR1 MNHEY and CDR2 SVGAGI. This CDR3 spans 16 amino acids. This CDR3 is CASSPGTSWGKETQYF. CDR3 coding DNA: TGTGCCAGCAGTCCCGGGACTAGTTGGGGAAAAGAGACCCAGTACTTC.